Each of the 18 T cell receptor beta chains below was sequenced from the same sample in a study of control samples from healthy donors and cancer patients. Assay used: immunoSEQ multiplex PCR; TCRdb lists only in-frame clones, some missing. The sample contains around 100,000 clones, about 88% of which appear only once. The source material was blood. The source of these receptors is a woman aged 70-85 years in good health.

V usage is TRBV9 and J usage is TRBJ2-2, with TRBD1 matching 8 bases. The CDR3 covers 15 residues. The ends lost 6 bases at V and 0 bases at J; junction bases unmatched: 4. Germline V gene sequence: CDR1 SGDLS, CDR2 YYNGEE. CDR3 coding DNA: TGTGCCAGCACCCAGGGGGCGTCGAACACCGGGGAGCTGTTTTTT. Translating it yields CASTQGASNTGELFF.

This clone came up once. As DNA, the CDR3 is TGTGCCAGCAGCTTGGTGGGAGACGAGCAGTACTTC. Translated, it gives CASSLVGDEQYF. This chain uses TRBV5-4 with TRBJ2-7, with D maybe TRBD2 (5 bases). CDR3 length: 12 residues. Trimming shortened V by 0 bases and J by 5 bases, and 6 bases separated the two germline ends. Germline V lookup: CDR1 SGHNT, CDR2 YYREEE (reference sequence).

This chain joins TRBV3-1 (or the pseudogene TRBV3-2) and TRBJ2-5, with TRBD1 matching over 8 bases. CDR3 length: 15 amino acids. Trimming took 4 bases from V and 1 from J; bases not matched to a gene: 5. CDR1 and CDR2 (germline): LGHDT, YNNKEL (reference sequence). The CDR3 loop reads CASSPGRGPQETQYF. The CDR3 DNA is TGTGCCAGCAGCCCCGGCAGGGGGCCCCAAGAGACCCAGTACTTC.

The chain combines TRBV4-1 with TRBJ1-5; TRBD1 matches at 10 bases. The CDR3 sequence is 17 residues long. The trim removed 3 bases at V and 9 bases at J, leaving 14 bases unmatched. Germline lookup yields CDR1 MGHRA and CDR2 YSYEKL. The CDR3 DNA sequence: TGCGCCAGCAGCCATCCCCGGGACAGGGGCCTTGCGTCGCCCCAGCATTTT. Its translation is CASSHPRDRGLASPQHF.

The chain has TRBV9 and TRBJ2-3, with D perhaps matching TRBD1 or TRBD2 (5 bases each). Germline V CDR1 and CDR2: SGDLS, YYNGEE. V dropped 1 base and J dropped 2 bases, with 11 bases sitting between them. The length of the CDR3 is 15 residues. The CDR3 DNA reads as TGTGCCAGCAGCGTACTGGGGGACCTCACAGATACGCAGTATTTT. Translated: CASSVLGDLTDTQYF.

V and J are TRBV6-6 and TRBJ2-7; unclear D gene. V was trimmed by 5 bases and J by 5 bases, leaving 7 bases between them. The germline V gene encodes CDR1 MNHNY and CDR2 SVGAGI (reference sequence). The CDR3 has 11 residues. In DNA, the CDR3 is TGTGCCAGCAGTGAGCCCCACGAGCAGTACTTC. It yields the protein CASSEPHEQYF.

The CDR3 region has the DNA TGTGCCAGCAGCCGTACCCGGGACGGGAATGAAAAACTGTTTTTT. It encodes CASSRTRDGNEKLFF. V gene TRBV6-5 combines with J gene TRBJ1-4; TRBD1 might be the D (5 bases). V was pared by 6 bases and J by 5 bases, with 16 bases between. The CDR3 sequence is 15 residues long. Per germline, CDR1 MNHEY and CDR2 SVGAGI.

V gene TRBV4-1 combines with J gene TRBJ1-2; D ambiguous. The V end lost 4 bases, the J end lost 6 bases, and 18 bases lay between the germline ends. The length of the CDR3 is 15 residues. Germline CDR1 reads MGHRA; CDR2 reads YSYEKL. In DNA form, the CDR3 reads TGCGCCAGCAGCCCGACATCGGCAGTGTCAAATGGCTACACCTTC. Protein sequence: CASSPTSAVSNGYTF.

The chain has TRBV24-1 and TRBJ2-2, with D tentatively TRBD1 or TRBD2 (5 bases each). Germline V CDR1 and CDR2: KGHDR, SFDVKD. This CDR3 comprises 16 residues. With 5 bases removed from V and 0 bases from J, the gap between germline ends came to 12 bases. The CDR3 coding sequence is TGTGCCACCAGTGGATACCAGGGAGCGAACACCGGGGAGCTGTTTTTT. This sequence encodes CATSGYQGANTGELFF.

The genes are TRBV13 and TRBJ1-1; 8 bases agree with TRBD1. Trimming at V came to 6 bases and at J to 1 base, leaving 7 bases not matched to a gene. CDR3 size: 15 residues. The germline CDR1 and CDR2 sequences are PRHDT and FYEKMQ (reference sequence). DNA of the CDR3: TGTGCCAGCAGTCAGACAGGGGCCCCGAACACTGAAGCTTTCTTT. It encodes CASSQTGAPNTEAFF.

The chain uses TRBV6-5 and TRBJ1-1, with a possible D match to TRBD1 (6 bases). Trimming took off 6 bases at V and 4 bases at J, with 15 bases between the two ends. CDR3 length equals 14 residues. CDR1 MNHEY and CDR2 SVGAGI come from the germline V gene. The DNA of the CDR3 is TGTGCCAGCAGGGCAACAGGGCGCCGCACTGAAGCTTTCTTT. It encodes CASRATGRRTEAFF.

V is TRBV19 and J is TRBJ2-6; either TRBD1 or TRBD2 may supply D (5 bases each). Germline CDR1 is LNHDA and CDR2 is SQIVND (reference sequence). The germline V and J ends were trimmed by 1 base and 0 bases, with 7 bases remaining between them. CDR3 length: 16 residues. The CDR3 reads CASSIGGSSGANVLTF. DNA of the CDR3: TGTGCCAGTAGTATAGGGGGGAGCTCTGGGGCCAACGTCCTGACTTTC.

This chain uses TRBV6-4 with TRBJ1-2; a weak D match, TRBD1 (5 bases). Germline lookup yields CDR1 MRHNA and CDR2 SNTAGT. The CDR3 spans 15 residues. The V and J ends lost 6 bases and 2 bases respectively, with 16 bases between them. This chain's CDR3 is CASRPTGTLNYGYTF. In DNA form, the CDR3 reads TGTGCCAGCAGGCCGACGGGGACCCTAAACTATGGCTACACCTTC.

The chain has TRBV3-1 (or the pseudogene TRBV3-2) and TRBJ1-6; D unclear. Germline V gives CDR1 LGHDT, CDR2 YNNKEL (reference sequence). V was pared by 2 bases and J by 3 bases, with 11 bases between. The CDR3 runs 16 residues. CDR3 in amino acids: CASSQTHNSYNSPLHF. CDR3 in DNA: TGTGCCAGCAGCCAAACTCATAACAGCTATAATTCACCCCTCCACTTT.

As regards this clone: Germline is not matched at one junction end, which may reflect a read error. The chain combines TRBV11-3 with TRBJ2-1; TRBD2 matches 11 bases. The CDR3 has 15 amino acids. CDR1 is SGHNT, CDR2 YENEEA, per germline. This CDR3 reads CASSLAGGPYNEQFF. CDR3 nucleotides: TGTGCCAGCAGTTTAGCGGGAGGGCCCTACAATGAGCAGTTCTTC.

This clone was counted a few times. The rearrangement links TRBV10-3 to TRBJ1-6; D not certain. V lost 4 bases to trimming and J lost 6 bases, with 13 bases between them. There are 15 residues in the CDR3. Germline CDR1 and CDR2: ENHRY and SYGVKD. DNA for the CDR3: TGTGCCATCAGTGTAGACGAGTCAATTAATTCACCCCTCCACTTT. It specifies CAISVDESINSPLHF.

This clone appeared once. The V call is TRBV6-1, the J call TRBJ2-2, with a possible D match to TRBD2 (6 bases). The V and J ends lost 0 bases and 6 bases respectively, with 8 bases between them. CDR3 size: 14 residues. The germline CDR1 and CDR2 sequences are MNHNS and SASEGT. CDR3 amino acids: CASSEAGGAGELFF. CDR3 sequence (DNA): TGTGCCAGCAGTGAAGCGGGGGGAGCCGGGGAGCTGTTTTTT.

A few counts support this clone. The rearrangement links TRBV7-9 to TRBJ2-7; a weak D match, TRBD2 (5 bases). Between the trimmed V and J ends, which lost 1 base and 7 bases, there was a span of 14 bases. CDR1 and CDR2 (germline): SEHNR, FQNEAQ (reference sequence). The CDR3 is made up of 14 amino acids. The CDR3 DNA is TGTGCCAGCAGCTTAGTGGGAACCGCGGGTGAGCAGTACTTC. It codes for CASSLVGTAGEQYF.